This T cell receptor (beta chain) appears in the sequencing data of a study of regulatory T cells in long-lasting Graves disease. Study context: Antithyroid drugs had been taken by newly diagnosed Graves' patients for under 3 months.

As for time point: newly diagnosed GD, antithyroid drugs for less than 3 months. From RNA extracted from PBMCs, the TCR library was made. Doctors identified Graves' disease using the American Thyroid Association guidelines. This clonotype was picked up many times. Its matching antigen is unknown. General study points: TCR diversity was lower in persistent Graves' patients (versus newly diagnosed ones).

Per the germline V gene, CDR1 is MGHRA and CDR2 is YSYEKL. Trimming pared 3 bases from V and 2 bases from J, leaving 14 bases between. The CDR3 has 15 residues. Construction of the TCR beta libraries employed iRepertoire HTBI primers in conjunction with Arm-PCR of CDR3 regions. MiXCR, applied by TCRdb to the multiplex PCR reads, yields one record per CDR3 protein. The sample shows a few hundred thousand distinct CDR3 sequences, over 15% of them seen only once. These sequences were also reported in another study, on T cells in Graves' hyperthyroidism and ophthalmopathy. That work states: Blood held most thyroid clonotypes expanded above 0.001 frequency.

The receptor comes from a man between 35 and 55 years old with Graves disease. The chain joins TRBV4-1 to TRBJ2-7; D may be TRBD2 (5 bases). The sample here was peripheral blood mononuclear cells (PBMCs), taken at new diagnosis, from a patient treated with antithyroid drugs. The CDR3 loop is CASSHVEGSAYEQYF. The DNA of the CDR3 is TGCGCCAGCAGCCACGTCGAGGGAAGTGCCTACGAGCAGTACTTC.